These T cell receptor beta chains were read from a single sample in a study of CD8 T cells in Susac syndrome. MiXCR, applied by TCRdb to the immunoSEQ multiplex PCR reads, yields one record per CDR3 protein. The sample has about 84,000 distinct CDR3 sequences; roughly 93% are singletons. Sequences were obtained from CD8+ T cells from PBMCs. These receptors all come from a human donor in good health. Each CDR3 is given with its conserved first and last residue. D genes are given only for firm matches. For some rows the clone size is stated as once, few or many, or as a class when expanded; others skip it.

abundance: .
d_gene: .
j_gene: TRBJ1-5
v_gene: TRBV24-1
CDR3nt: TGTGCCACCAGTGACGGGCAGAGGGGGGATCAGCCCCAGCATTTT
CDR3aa: CATSDGQRGDQPQHF

abundance: .
d_gene: TRBD1
j_gene: TRBJ1-1
v_gene: TRBV20-1
CDR3nt: TGCAGTGCTACCCAAGACAGGGGAGCGGTGAACACTGAAGCTTTCTTT
CDR3aa: CSATQDRGAVNTEAFF

abundance: .
d_gene: .
j_gene: TRBJ1-1
v_gene: TRBV24-1
CDR3nt: TGTGCCACCAGTGACCCCCTTAGGGGTGAAGCTTTCTTT
CDR3aa: CATSDPLRGEAFF

abundance: .
d_gene: TRBD1
j_gene: TRBJ1-2
v_gene: TRBV29-1
CDR3nt: TGCAGCGTGGACAGGGGATTCTATGGCTACACCTTC
CDR3aa: CSVDRGFYGYTF

abundance: few
d_gene: .
j_gene: TRBJ2-7
v_gene: TRBV6-5
CDR3nt: TGTGCCAGCAGCTTGGGGGGTACGTACGAGCAGTACTTC
CDR3aa: CASSLGGTYEQYF

abundance: .
d_gene: TRBD1
j_gene: TRBJ1-1
v_gene: TRBV29-1
CDR3nt: TGCAGCGTAGGGACAGGGGGCCCTAACACTGAAGCTTTCTTT
CDR3aa: CSVGTGGPNTEAFF

abundance: .
d_gene: TRBD2
j_gene: TRBJ2-2
v_gene: TRBV2
CDR3nt: TGTGCCAGCACCGAGAAGCGGGGCCCGAACACCGGGGAGCTGTTTTTT
CDR3aa: CASTEKRGPNTGELFF

abundance: once
d_gene: .
j_gene: TRBJ2-2
v_gene: TRBV6-5
CDR3nt: TGTGCCAGCAGTTACGGGCAGAGTGGGGCCGGGGAGCTGTTTTTT
CDR3aa: CASSYGQSGAGELFF

abundance: .
d_gene: .
j_gene: TRBJ2-3
v_gene: TRBV6-5
CDR3nt: TGTGCCACTACAGGGGGGGGCGAGGCAGATACGCAGTATTTT
CDR3aa: CATTGGGEADTQYF

abundance: .
d_gene: TRBD2
j_gene: TRBJ2-3
v_gene: TRBV5-6
CDR3nt: TGTGCCAGCAGCCGGGGGGACTCAGATACGCAGTATTTT
CDR3aa: CASSRGDSDTQYF

abundance: .
d_gene: .
j_gene: TRBJ2-3
v_gene: TRBV9
CDR3nt: TGTGCCAGCAGCGTAAATGCAGATACGCAGTATTTT
CDR3aa: CASSVNADTQYF

abundance: .
d_gene: TRBD2
j_gene: TRBJ2-3
v_gene: TRBV13
CDR3nt: TGTGCCAGCAGCACCCGGACTAGCGGGGACCCCACAGATACGCAGTATTTT
CDR3aa: CASSTRTSGDPTDTQYF

abundance: .
d_gene: .
j_gene: TRBJ1-1
v_gene: TRBV12-3/TRBV12-4
CDR3nt: TGTGCCAGCAGTCCCGGACGGATGAACACTGAAGCTTTCTTT
CDR3aa: CASSPGRMNTEAFF

abundance: .
d_gene: .
j_gene: TRBJ2-2
v_gene: TRBV4-2
CDR3nt: TGTGCCAGCAGCCAAGATCCAGGGCGGACCGGGGAGCTGTTTTTT
CDR3aa: CASSQDPGRTGELFF

abundance: .
d_gene: .
j_gene: TRBJ1-1
v_gene: TRBV19
CDR3nt: TGTGCCAGTAGTTCCCTCGGAGGGGGAGCCGGCGGAACTGAAGCTTTCTTT
CDR3aa: CASSSLGGGAGGTEAFF

abundance: once
d_gene: .
j_gene: TRBJ1-2
v_gene: TRBV6-6
CDR3nt: TGTGCCAGCACGGACCCCGAACAGGTCTCCTATGGCTACACCTTC
CDR3aa: CASTDPEQVSYGYTF

abundance: .
d_gene: .
j_gene: TRBJ2-5
v_gene: TRBV2
CDR3nt: TGTGCCAGCAGTCCGGAGAGAGCGCTGGAGACCCAGTACTTC
CDR3aa: CASSPERALETQYF

abundance: .
d_gene: .
j_gene: TRBJ1-1
v_gene: TRBV29-1
CDR3nt: TGCAGCGTCCTCCCCACTGGAACTGAAGCTTTCTTT
CDR3aa: CSVLPTGTEAFF

abundance: once
d_gene: .
j_gene: TRBJ2-7
v_gene: TRBV7-2
CDR3nt: TGTGCCAGCAGCTTCGGGGGGCCCGAGCAGTACTTC
CDR3aa: CASSFGGPEQYF

abundance: .
d_gene: TRBD1
j_gene: TRBJ2-3
v_gene: TRBV11-2
CDR3nt: TGTGCCAGCAGCTTAGTGTACTTAGCGGACAGGGGTACGCAGTATTTT
CDR3aa: CASSLVYLADRGTQYF

abundance: .
d_gene: .
j_gene: TRBJ2-1
v_gene: TRBV13
CDR3nt: TGTGCCAGCAGCTTAGCATTTGGAGGCTGGGAGCAGTTCTTC
CDR3aa: CASSLAFGGWEQFF

abundance: .
d_gene: TRBD1
j_gene: TRBJ2-3
v_gene: TRBV7-3
CDR3nt: TGTGCCAGCAGCTCAGGGGGCGGAACAGATACGCAGTATTTT
CDR3aa: CASSSGGGTDTQYF

abundance: .
d_gene: TRBD1
j_gene: TRBJ1-6
v_gene: TRBV19
CDR3nt: TGTGCCAGTAGTGCAGGGACAGGGGATTCACCCCTCCACTTT
CDR3aa: CASSAGTGDSPLHF

abundance: medium-sized
d_gene: .
j_gene: TRBJ2-7
v_gene: TRBV12-3/TRBV12-4
CDR3nt: TGTGCCAGCAGCTTTTCCTACGAGCAGTACTTC
CDR3aa: CASSFSYEQYF

abundance: .
d_gene: .
j_gene: TRBJ2-7
v_gene: TRBV7-2
CDR3nt: TGTGCCAGCAGCTTAGAAGGGGGGGCAGGGGAAGACGAGCAGTACTTC
CDR3aa: CASSLEGGAGEDEQYF

abundance: .
d_gene: TRBD2
j_gene: TRBJ2-1
v_gene: TRBV29-1
CDR3nt: TGCAGCGGCAGAACTAGCGGCAATGAGCAGTTCTTC
CDR3aa: CSGRTSGNEQFF